This is a list of T cell receptor beta chains from one sample in a study of human T cells and chemical hapten exposure. TCRdb itself ran the RACE reads through MiXCR, one entry per CDR3 protein. The data hold approximately 370,000 distinct CDR3 sequences, with around 5.5% observed a single time. The sample consisted of whole blood, taken in connection with sensitization to the hapten diphenylcyclopropenone (DPC). These receptors came from a woman aged 18 to 35 with alopecia areata. Some clones in this sample may be carry-over from other donors' samples. Each CDR3 is given with its conserved first and last residue. D genes are given only for firm matches. For some rows the clone size is stated as once, few or many, or as a class when expanded; others skip it.

TRBD1 many TRBJ1-1 TRBV4-2 TGTGCCAGCAGCCAAGATTACGGGACAGTGGCTTTCTTT CASSQDYGTVAFF
. . TRBJ2-3 TRBV11-2 TGTGCCAGCAGCCTCGCGCGGGGCTCGGGGGATACGCAGTATTTT CASSLARGSGDTQYF
TRBD1 few TRBJ1-2 TRBV5-1 TGCGCCAGCAGCTCCGGACAGGTTCAAGGCTATGGCTACACCTTC CASSSGQVQGYGYTF
. many TRBJ2-1 TRBV6-2/TRBV6-3 TGTGCCAGCAGTTACCGATCGGGGTCCTCCTACAATGAGCAGTTCTTC CASSYRSGSSYNEQFF
TRBD2 few TRBJ2-5 TRBV12-3/TRBV12-4 TGTGCCAGCACCCAAAGCGGGGGTGAGACCCAGTACTTC CASTQSGGETQYF
TRBD1 few TRBJ1-5 TRBV28 TGTGCCAGCAGTTTACAGGGACAGTATAGCAATCAGCCCCAGCATTTT CASSLQGQYSNQPQHF
. . TRBJ2-3 TRBV28 TGTGCCAGCAGCCCAGTCGGCCCAGATACGCAGTATTTT CASSPVGPDTQYF
TRBD2 few TRBJ2-3 TRBV6-1 TGTGCCAGCACCCGTTCCGGGGGGGGCGTCACAGATACGCAGTATTTT CASTRSGGGVTDTQYF
. . TRBJ2-2 TRBV12-3/TRBV12-4 TGTGCCAGCAGGGCCGATAGCGGTAAAGCGAACACCGGGGAGCTGTTTTTT CASRADSGKANTGELFF
. few TRBJ1-5 TRBV7-9 TGTGCCAGCAGCTTGGGGGGCCATAGCAATCAGCCCCAGCATTTT CASSLGGHSNQPQHF
. many TRBJ2-6 TRBV27 TGTGCCAGCAGTCTCACAGGGAGAGGCTCTGGGGCCAACGTCCTGACTTTC CASSLTGRGSGANVLTF